The entry below describes one T cell receptor beta chain. The source of the sample is a study of blood T cells in healthy people across ages. Combining a sample-barcoded 5' primer with a J-beta primer mix, a second PCR ran for roughly 6 to 12 cycles. The yield of each sample was at least 2.5 million CDR3-containing paired-end reads. TCRdb itself ran the 5' RACE reads through MiXCR, one entry per CDR3 protein. Here the sample spans around 690,000 distinct CDR3 sequences, around 54% being singletons. Healthy Russian Caucasian donors spanned ages about 6 to 90 years. This receptor was obtained from a man between 60 and 70 years old in good health. The sequenced sample was blood.

The CDR3 loop is CATSRDVREGQPQHF. The CDR3 DNA reads TGTGCCACCAGCAGAGATGTCAGGGAGGGGCAGCCCCAGCATTTT. The rearrangement joins TRBV15 to TRBJ1-5, with D perhaps TRBD1 (5 bases). This CDR3 has 15 amino acids. The V gene's germline CDR1 is LNHNV and CDR2 YYDKDF (reference sequence). The V end was cut by 0 bases, the J end by 7 bases, with 13 bases between.